This paragraph covers one T cell receptor beta chain sequence. Some clones are missing from TCRdb's copy, which holds only in-frame ones; the method was immunoSEQ multiplex PCR. The repertoire holds about 130,000 clones, with approximately 90% as singletons. The sample originates from a study of control samples from healthy donors and cancer patients. V dropped 8 bases and J dropped 4; count of bases not matched to a gene: 4. This CDR3 has 13 residues. The germline V gene encodes CDR1 ENHRY and CDR2 SYGVKD. The chain carries TRBV10-3 and TRBJ2-1, with 8 bases aligning to TRBD2. The material sequenced was blood. This TCR came from a man aged 18 to 30 in good health. DNA of the CDR3: TGTGCCATCGGATTAGCGGGGTACAATGAGCAGTTCTTC. This encodes CAIGLAGYNEQFF.